This record covers a single T cell receptor (beta chain). These data are taken from a study of blood T cell repertoires in COVID-19. Profiled with immunoSEQ multiplex PCR; TCRdb holds only in-frame clones, not every one. The sample contains 150,000 or so clones, 80% of which appear only once. This CDR3 spans 14 amino acids. Trimming shortened V by 2 bases and J by 2 bases, and 9 bases separated the two germline ends. Germline V lookup: CDR1 MNHEY, CDR2 SVGAGI. This rearrangement joins TRBV6-5 to TRBJ1-1; D remains unclear. Sequences were obtained from PBMCs or T cells enriched from blood (not recorded which). The sequence derives from a woman aged 60-75 years who had recovered from COVID-19. CDR3: CASSYGTENTEAFF. In nucleotides, the CDR3 is TGTGCCAGCAGTTACGGTACAGAAAACACTGAAGCTTTCTTT.